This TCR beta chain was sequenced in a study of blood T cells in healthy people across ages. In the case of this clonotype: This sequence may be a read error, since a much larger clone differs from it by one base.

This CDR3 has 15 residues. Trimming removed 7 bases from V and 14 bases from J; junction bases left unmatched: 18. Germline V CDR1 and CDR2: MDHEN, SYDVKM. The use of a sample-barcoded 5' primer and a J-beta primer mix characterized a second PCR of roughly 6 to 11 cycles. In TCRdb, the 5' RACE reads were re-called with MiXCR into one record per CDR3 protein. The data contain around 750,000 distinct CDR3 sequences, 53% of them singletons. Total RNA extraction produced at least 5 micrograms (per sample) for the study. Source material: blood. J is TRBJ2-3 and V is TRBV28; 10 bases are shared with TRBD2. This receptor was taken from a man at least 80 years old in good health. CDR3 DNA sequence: TGTGCCAGCAATTTGCCTAGCGGGAGTGACAGATACGCGTATTTT. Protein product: CASNLPSGSDRYAYF.